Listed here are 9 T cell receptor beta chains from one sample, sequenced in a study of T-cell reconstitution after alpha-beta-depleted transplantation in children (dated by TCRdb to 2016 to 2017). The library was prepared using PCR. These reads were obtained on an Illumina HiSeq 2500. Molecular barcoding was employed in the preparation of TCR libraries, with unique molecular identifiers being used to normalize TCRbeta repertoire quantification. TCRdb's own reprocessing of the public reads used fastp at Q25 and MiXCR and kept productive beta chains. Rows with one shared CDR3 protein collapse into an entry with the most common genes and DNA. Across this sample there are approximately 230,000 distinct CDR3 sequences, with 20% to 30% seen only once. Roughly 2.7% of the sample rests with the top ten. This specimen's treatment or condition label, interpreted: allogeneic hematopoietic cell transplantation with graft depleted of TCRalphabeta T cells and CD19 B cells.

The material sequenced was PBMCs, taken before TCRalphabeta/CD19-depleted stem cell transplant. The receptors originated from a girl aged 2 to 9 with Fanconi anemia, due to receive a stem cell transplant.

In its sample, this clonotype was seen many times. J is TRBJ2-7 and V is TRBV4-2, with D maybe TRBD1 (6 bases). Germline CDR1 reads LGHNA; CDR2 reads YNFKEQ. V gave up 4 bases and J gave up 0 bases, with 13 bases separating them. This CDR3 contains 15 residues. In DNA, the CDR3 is TGTGCCAGCAGCCCAGGACAGACTTTCTCCTACGAGCAGTACTTC. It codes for CASSPGQTFSYEQYF.

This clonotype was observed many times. CDR3 protein: CASSQGLAGGPFNNEQFF. CDR3 bases: TGTGCCAGCAGCCAAGGACTAGCGGGAGGGCCTTTTAACAATGAGCAGTTCTTC. This chain uses TRBV4-2 with TRBJ2-1; 14 nucleotides line up with TRBD2. Germline lookup yields CDR1 LGHNA and CDR2 YNFKEQ. V trimming: 1 base; J trimming: 5 bases; junction bases outside the gene matches: 7. The CDR3 consists of 18 residues.

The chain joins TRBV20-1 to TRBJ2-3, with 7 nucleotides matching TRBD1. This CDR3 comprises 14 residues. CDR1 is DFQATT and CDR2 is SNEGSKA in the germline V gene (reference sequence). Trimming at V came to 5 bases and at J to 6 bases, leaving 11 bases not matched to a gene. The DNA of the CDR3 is TGCAGTGCTCTCGACAGGGAGTACAGGGATACGCAGTATTTT. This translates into CSALDREYRDTQYF.

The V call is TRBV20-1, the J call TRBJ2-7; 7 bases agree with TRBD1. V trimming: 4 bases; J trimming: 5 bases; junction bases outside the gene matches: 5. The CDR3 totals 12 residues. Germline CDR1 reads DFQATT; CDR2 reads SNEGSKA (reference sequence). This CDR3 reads CSATRQGNEQYF. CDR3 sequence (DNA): TGCAGTGCTACCCGACAGGGAAACGAGCAGTACTTC.

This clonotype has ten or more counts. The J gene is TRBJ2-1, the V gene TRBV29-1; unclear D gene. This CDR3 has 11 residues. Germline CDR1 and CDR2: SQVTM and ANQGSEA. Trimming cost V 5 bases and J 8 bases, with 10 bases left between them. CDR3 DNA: TGCAGCGTTTGGATAGATGATGAGCAGTTCTTC. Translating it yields CSVWIDDEQFF.

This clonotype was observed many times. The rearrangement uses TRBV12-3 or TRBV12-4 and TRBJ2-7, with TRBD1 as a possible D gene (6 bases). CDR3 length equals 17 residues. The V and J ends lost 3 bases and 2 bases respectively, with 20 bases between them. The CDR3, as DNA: TGTGCCAGCAGTTTTGCGCTATCGGACAGCAGCACCTACGAGCAGTACTTC. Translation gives CASSFALSDSSTYEQYF.

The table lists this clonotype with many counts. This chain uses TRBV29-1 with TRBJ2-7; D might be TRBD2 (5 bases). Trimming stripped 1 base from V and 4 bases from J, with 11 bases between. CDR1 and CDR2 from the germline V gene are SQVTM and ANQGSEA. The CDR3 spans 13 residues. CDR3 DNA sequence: TGCAGCGTTGAAGGACTATTTGATTACGAGCAGTACTTC. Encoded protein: CSVEGLFDYEQYF.

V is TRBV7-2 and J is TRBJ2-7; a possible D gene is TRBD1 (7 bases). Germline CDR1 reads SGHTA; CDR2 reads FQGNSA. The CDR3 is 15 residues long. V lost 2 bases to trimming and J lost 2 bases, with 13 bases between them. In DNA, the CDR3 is TGTGCCAGCAGCTTAAGGAGGGGGCCCACCTACGAGCAGTACTTC. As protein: CASSLRRGPTYEQYF.

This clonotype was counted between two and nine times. Here the CDR3 DNA reads TGCAGTGCTTCCAGGGTTTCGGGGACCGTTAATTACGAGCAGTACTTC. Translation gives CSASRVSGTVNYEQYF. The rearrangement joins TRBV20-1 to TRBJ2-7; D possibly matches TRBD1 or TRBD2 (5 bases each). V lost 5 bases, J lost 4 bases, and 24 bases lay in between. CDR3 length equals 16 residues. Germline CDR1 and CDR2: DFQATT and SNEGSKA (reference sequence).